The entry below gives a single T cell receptor (beta chain) sequence along with its context. Data came from immunoSEQ multiplex PCR; TCRdb stores just in-frame clones and leaves some out. Counted here are about 250,000 clones, roughly 90% occurring once; the ten biggest clones make up less than 3%. This sample was taken from a study of blood T cell repertoires in COVID-19. Cohorts were determined from participant-reported clinical history. Cohort 3 donors counted as recovered after two negative PCRs, clearance, or resolved symptoms. The V and J ends lost 5 bases and 17 bases respectively, with 17 bases between them. This CDR3 has 12 residues. Germline CDR1 SGHTS, CDR2 YDEGEE.

Sequencing input: PBMCs or T cells enriched from blood (not recorded which). The J gene is TRBJ1-6, the V gene TRBV5-8; maybe TRBD1 (5 bases). The sequence was obtained from a woman aged 50 to 65 who had recovered from COVID-19. The CDR3 nucleotides read TGTGCCAGCAGTAGAACGGACAACCCTTTCCACTTT. Translation: CASSRTDNPFHF.